Sequencing of this T cell receptor (beta chain) was carried out in a study of cytomegalovirus exposure and HLA in healthy donors. The PCR contained 60 Vbeta and 13 Jbeta primers. Only in-frame clones appear in the TCRdb table, and some are missing; sequencing was by immunoSEQ multiplex PCR. The sample lists roughly 150,000 clones; approximately 81% were seen once. CDR3 size: 14 residues. V gave up 5 bases and J gave up 0 bases, with 7 bases separating them. Germline V gives CDR1 SNHLY, CDR2 FYNNEI. The origin of this receptor is a woman between 18 and 29 years old in good health and CMV-seronegative. The material sequenced was PBMCs. The rearrangement joins TRBV2 to TRBJ2-2, with D perhaps matching TRBD2 (5 bases). The CDR3 coding sequence is TGTGCCAGCAGTCCGACTACGAACACCGGGGAGCTGTTTTTT. The encoded protein is CASSPTTNTGELFF.